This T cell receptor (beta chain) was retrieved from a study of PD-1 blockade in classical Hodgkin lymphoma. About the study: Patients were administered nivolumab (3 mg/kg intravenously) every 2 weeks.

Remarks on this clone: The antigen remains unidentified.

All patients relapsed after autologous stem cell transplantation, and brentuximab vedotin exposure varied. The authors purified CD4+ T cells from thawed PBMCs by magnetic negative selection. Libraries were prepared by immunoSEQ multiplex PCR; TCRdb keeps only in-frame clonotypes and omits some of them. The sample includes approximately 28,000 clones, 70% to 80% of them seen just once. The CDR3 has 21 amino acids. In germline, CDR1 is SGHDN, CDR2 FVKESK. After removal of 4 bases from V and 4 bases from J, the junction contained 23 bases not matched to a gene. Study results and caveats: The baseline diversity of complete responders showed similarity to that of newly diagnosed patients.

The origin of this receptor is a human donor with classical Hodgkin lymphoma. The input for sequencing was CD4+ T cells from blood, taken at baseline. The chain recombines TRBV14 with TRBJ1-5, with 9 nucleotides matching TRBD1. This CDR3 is CASSPSGTGRIPPGENQPQHF. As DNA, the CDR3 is TGTGCCAGCAGCCCGTCCGGGACAGGGAGGATCCCGCCTGGGGAAAATCAGCCCCAGCATTTT.